One and the same sample provided the 5 T cell receptor beta chains below, sequenced in a study of OX40 agonist ivuxolimab in advanced cancers. The table came from immunoSEQ multiplex PCR; TCRdb's copy has only in-frame clones and leaves some out. Among fewer than 85,000 clones listed, over 80% were seen once. The specimen was CD4+ or CD8+ T cells sorted from blood, collected in a trial of the OX40 agonist ivuxolimab. These receptors were taken from an adult with an advanced solid tumor such as melanoma, head and neck, liver or kidney cancer.

V usage is TRBV30 and J usage is TRBJ2-7, with TRBD2 matching 8 bases. J lost 4 bases, V lost 1 base, and 12 bases had no gene match. Germline CDR1 reads GTSNPN; CDR2 reads SVGIG (reference sequence). The length of the CDR3 is 16 residues. Here the CDR3 DNA reads TGTGCCTGGAGTGGGTCTACGCGGGGGGTCGATTACGAGCAGTACTTC. Its translation is CAWSGSTRGVDYEQYF. Looking up the rest from reference TRBV30 and TRBJ2-7 gives the full variable domain: SQTIHQWPATLVQPVGSPLSLECTVEGTSNPNLYWYRQAAGRGLQLLFYSVGIGQISSEVPQNLSASRPQDRQFILSSKKLLLSDSGFYLCAWSGSTRGVDYEQYFGPGTRLTVT.

The rearrangement uses TRBV5-1 and TRBJ2-2; possibly TRBD1 for D (6 bases). Between the trimmed V and J ends, which lost 5 bases and 4 bases, there was a span of 15 bases. This CDR3 region has 15 residues. Germline CDR1 is SGHRS and CDR2 is YFSETQ. The CDR3 loop reads CASSLSQGSTGELFF. CDR3 DNA sequence: TGCGCCAGCAGTTTATCGCAGGGGTCCACCGGGGAGCTGTTTTTT. The variable domain in full, with the rest retrieved from reference TRBV5-1 and TRBJ2-2, is KAGVTQTPRYLIKTRGQQVTLSCSPISGHRSVSWYQQTPGQGLQFLFEYFSETQRNKGNFPGRFSGRQFSNSRSEMNVSTLELGDSALYLCASSLSQGSTGELFFGEGSRLTVL.

V usage is TRBV5-1 and J usage is TRBJ2-7, with 11 bases that match TRBD1. The J segment lost 5 bases and the V segment lost 3 bases, leaving 7 bases of the junction unmatched. CDR3 length: 15 amino acids. Germline CDR1 SGHRS, CDR2 YFSETQ. This chain's CDR3 is CASSWDRGKGDEQYF. The CDR3, as DNA: TGCGCCAGCAGCTGGGACAGGGGGAAAGGGGACGAGCAGTACTTC.

This chain links TRBV15 with TRBJ2-1, with D uncertain. Germline values: CDR1 LNHNV, CDR2 YYDKDF (reference sequence). V lost 0 bases and J lost 4, with 10 bases in between. The CDR3 length is 15 residues. The CDR3 bases are TGTGCCACCAGCAGAGAACGGAGCCGATACAATGAGCAGTTCTTC. Residues: CATSRERSRYNEQFF.

The rearrangement joins TRBV4-1 to TRBJ2-7; the D is unclear. The germline V and J ends were trimmed by 1 base and 7 bases, with 5 bases remaining between them. The germline gives CDR1 MGHRA, CDR2 YSYEKL. CDR3 size: 11 residues. Here the CDR3 reads CASSQGWEQYF. As DNA, the CDR3 is TGCGCCAGCAGCCAAGGATGGGAGCAGTACTTC.